This T cell receptor (beta chain) was profiled in a study of identical twins. TCRdb analysed the 5' RACE reads with MiXCR anew, one entry per CDR3 protein. The sample has roughly 290,000 distinct CDR3 sequences, about 8% seen once. The sample holds a few counts of this clonotype. Trimming removed 1 base from V and 4 bases from J; junction bases left unmatched: 8. The CDR3 is made up of 17 amino acids. Germline CDR1 is PRHDT and CDR2 is FYEKMQ (reference sequence). These data also formed part of another study, on yellow fever vaccine responses in identical twins.

This chain joins TRBV13 and TRBJ2-3; TRBD2 matches 10 bases. This receptor was obtained from a woman younger than 35 in good health. Source material: memory (CD45RO+) T cells sorted from blood. The CDR3 DNA is TGTGCCAGCAGCTTAGTTGGCCTAGCGGGAGAAGCAGATACGCAGTATTTT. Its translation: CASSLVGLAGEADTQYF.